This T cell receptor beta chain appears in the sequencing data of a study of shared clonotypes between healthy human individuals. Turning to this clone: This CDR3 is also generated by other DNA sequences in the sample.

TCRdb's copy holds only in-frame clones and misses some; the assay was immunoSEQ multiplex PCR. The sample has hundreds of thousands of clones, roughly 70% seen once; the top ten hold around 1.6%. The V and J ends lost 4 bases and 1 base respectively, with 8 bases between them. Germline V gives CDR1 LNHDA, CDR2 SQIVND (reference sequence). The CDR3 is 14 amino acids. The sample comprised memory CD4+ T cells sorted from blood. This sample's subset: CD45RA-negative fraction. The chain carries TRBV19 and TRBJ2-1, with D perhaps TRBD2 (5 bases). This sequence was found in a woman aged 25-40 years in good health. CDR3 sequence reads: CASSSGLSYNEQFF. CDR3 in DNA: TGTGCCAGTAGTAGCGGACTTTCCTACAATGAGCAGTTCTTC. Using reference TRBV19 and TRBJ2-1 for the parts outside the CDR3, the full variable domain is DGGITQSPKYLFRKEGQNVTLSCEQNLNHDAMYWYRQDPGQGLRLIYYSQIVNDFQKGDIAEGYSVSREKKESFPLTVTSAQKNPTAFYLCASSSGLSYNEQFFGPGTRLTVL.